This TCR beta chain was sequenced during a study of glioma-infiltrating T cells after dendritic cell vaccination. Whole-study context: Samples are from glioblastoma patients in Phase I and II dendritic cell vaccine trials. Patients received autologous tumor lysate-pulsed dendritic cell vaccination between about 2002 and 2013.

Notes on the study in general: Complete blood and tumor specimen sets were limited to few patients.

Measured with immunoSEQ multiplex PCR; TCRdb has only the in-frame clones, and not every one. Of about 64,000 clones listed, approximately 78% are singletons. About this clone: The antigen is undetermined.

This receptor was taken from a human donor with glioblastoma. This specimen consisted of blood, obtained before dendritic cell vaccination.

The CDR3 DNA reads TGTGCCTGGAACCTACCAGGGCGTAACTATGGCTACACCTTC. The encoded protein is CAWNLPGRNYGYTF. This chain links TRBV30 with TRBJ1-2; D possibly corresponds to TRBD1 (5 bases). This CDR3 comprises 14 residues. Germline loops: CDR1 GTSNPN, CDR2 SVGIG (reference sequence). With 4 bases removed from V and 1 base from J, the gap between germline ends came to 13 bases.